This T cell receptor (beta chain) appears in the sequencing data of a study of technical replicates of blood from a few donors. The data were produced by immunoSEQ multiplex PCR, yet TCRdb's version contains in-frame clones alone and is incomplete. The top ten clones hold around 0.37% of a sample with 68,000 or so clones, roughly 92% of them seen once. The sequenced sample was T cells isolated from PBMCs. The clonotype originates from a human donor in good health.

CDR3 DNA sequence: TGTGCCTGGAGTGTAGGGGGAAGCGGCTACACCTTC. This encodes CAWSVGGSGYTF. The chain joins TRBV30 to TRBJ1-2; D possibly corresponds to TRBD1 (6 bases). The CDR3 totals 12 residues. CDR1 is GTSNPN, CDR2 SVGIG, per germline (reference sequence). Trimming shortened V by 0 bases and J by 8 bases, and 10 bases separated the two germline ends. The whole variable domain, remainder taken from reference TRBV30 and TRBJ1-2, is SQTIHQWPATLVQPVGSPLSLECTVEGTSNPNLYWYRQAAGRGLQLLFYSVGIGQISSEVPQNLSASRPQDRQFILSSKKLLLSDSGFYLCAWSVGGSGYTFGSGTRLTVV.